Listed below are T cell receptor beta chains from one sample, sequenced in a study of neoadjuvant nivolumab and ipilimumab in lung cancer. The protocol was immunoSEQ multiplex PCR, while the TCRdb copy is restricted to in-frame clones and leaves out a portion. The table includes 25,000 to 35,000 clones, approximately 90% detected once. The specimen was peripheral blood, collected after neoadjuvant nivolumab, alone or with ipilimumab, at or shortly before surgery. All receptors come from an adult with non-small cell lung cancer. The conserved cysteine and the conserved F or W are not part of the CDR3 here. A D gene is named only where the DNA matches it firmly.

>TRBV6-1|13|NA|TRBJ1-4
ASSEPGTPPEKLF
>TRBV6-5|13|NA|TRBJ1-6
ASSSAQGNNSPLH
>TRBV7-2|14|TRBD2|TRBJ2-7
ASSPRLAGLTYEQY
>TRBV6-5|12|TRBD1|TRBJ1-2
ATRDRADSYGYT
>TRBV19|11|TRBD1|TRBJ1-4
ASSTTGGYVLF
>TRBV28|14|TRBD2|TRBJ2-5
ASSLELAGDQETQY
>TRBV7-2|13|TRBD1|TRBJ1-4
ASSNTGGPNEKLF
>TRBV29-1|12|TRBD1|TRBJ2-3
SVEGQGITDTQY
>TRBV11-1|13|NA|TRBJ1-6
ASSLETGINSPLH
>TRBV7-2|10|NA|TRBJ2-3
ASSFSTDTQY
>TRBV6-6|14|TRBD2|TRBJ2-7
ASSARAGGSSYEQY
>TRBV7-2|11|NA|TRBJ1-5
ASSLGSGQPQH
>TRBV7-9|13|NA|TRBJ2-6
ASSSQKSGANVLT
>TRBV29-1|10|TRBD2|TRBJ2-2
SVLGRGGELF
>TRBV11-3|15|NA|TRBJ1-4
ASSLDPAASTNEKLF
>TRBV18|12|TRBD1|TRBJ2-7
ASSPPGQGYEQY
>TRBV2|10|NA|TRBJ1-5
ASSSVDQPQH
>TRBV5-6|11|NA|TRBJ2-1
ASSFDAVDEQF
>TRBV13|13|TRBD1|TRBJ2-5
ASSSRQGVKETQY
>TRBV7-9|10|NA|TRBJ2-7
ASSLGQFEQY
>TRBV4-1|14|TRBD1|TRBJ1-5
ASSPHRGTSNQPQH
>TRBV4-3|18|NA|TRBJ2-7
ASSLLGGWYDGGSSYEQY
>TRBV11-2|11|NA|TRBJ2-2
ASSLGSAGELF